This T cell receptor (beta chain) was recorded in a study of blood T cells in healthy people across ages. The second PCR ran roughly 7 to 12 cycles with a sample-barcoded 5' primer and J-beta primers. MiXCR, applied by TCRdb to the 5' RACE reads, yields one record per CDR3 protein. The sample lists around 1.1 million distinct CDR3 sequences, more than 30% occurring once. The CDR3 has 16 amino acids. Trimming took 5 bases from V and 0 from J; bases not matched to a gene: 9. V is TRBV12-3 or TRBV12-4 and J is TRBJ1-1, with 7 bases matching TRBD1. Sequenced sample: blood. The sequence was obtained from a man in his late teens or twenties in good health. As DNA, the CDR3 is TGTGCCAGCAGTCTCCCGGGACAGCGGTTGAACACTGAAGCTTTCTTT. Its translation is CASSLPGQRLNTEAFF.